This TCR beta chain appears in the sequencing data of a study of cytomegalovirus exposure and HLA in healthy donors. In the study overall: Genotyping of 398 donors showed that 80% to 85% belonged to the Caucasian-associated ancestry cluster.

V dropped 2 bases and J dropped 5; count of bases not matched to a gene: 4. The CDR3 extends over 14 amino acids. The germline gives CDR1 SGDLS, CDR2 YYNGEE. Study results and limitations: For TCR beta chains, V- and J-gene trimming was later linked to a missense DCLRE1C variant. It was assumed in the presence/absence analyses that sequencing depth was roughly uniform across donors.

About this clone: Its antigen is unidentified.

In the PCR, 60 Vbeta and 13 Jbeta primers were used. Profiled with immunoSEQ multiplex PCR; TCRdb holds only in-frame clones, not every one. The sample has 110,000 or so clones, about 70% seen once. Material for sequencing was PBMCs. The TCR comes from a man under 40 in good health and CMV-seronegative. The V and J genes are TRBV9 and TRBJ2-3, with TRBD2 matching over 8 bases. This CDR3 reads CASSVGTRGDTQYF. CDR3 nucleotides: TGTGCCAGCAGCGTGGGGACTAGAGGAGATACGCAGTATTTT.